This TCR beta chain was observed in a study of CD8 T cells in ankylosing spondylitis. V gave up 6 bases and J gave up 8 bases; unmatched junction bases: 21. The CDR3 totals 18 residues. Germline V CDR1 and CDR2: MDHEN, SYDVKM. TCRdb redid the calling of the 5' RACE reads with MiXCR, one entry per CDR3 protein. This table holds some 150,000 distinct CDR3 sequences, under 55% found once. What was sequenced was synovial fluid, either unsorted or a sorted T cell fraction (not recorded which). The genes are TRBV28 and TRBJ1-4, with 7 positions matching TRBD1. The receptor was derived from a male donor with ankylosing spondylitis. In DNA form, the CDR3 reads TGTGCCAGCAGCCAATATCCACGCAGGGGGACAGTAGGGGAAAAACTGTTTTTT. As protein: CASSQYPRRGTVGEKLFF.